Each of the 26 T cell receptor beta chains below was sequenced from the same sample in a study of human T cells and chemical hapten exposure. A single record per CDR3 protein comes from TCRdb applying MiXCR to the 5' RACE reads. The sample shows 81,000 or so distinct CDR3 sequences, approximately 7.7% of them seen only once. Unseparated into fractions, whole blood served as the source from which total RNA was extracted. All receptors derive from a male donor in good health.

This clonotype was recorded many times. The rearrangement joins TRBV20-1 to TRBJ2-3; possibly TRBD2 for D (6 bases). Per germline, CDR1 DFQATT and CDR2 SNEGSKA (reference sequence). This CDR3 region has 16 residues. Trimming left V 4 bases short and J 6 bases short, with 23 bases between. CDR3 nucleotides: TGCAGTGCTACCTTAGAGGAGCGGGCCATACGGGATACGCAGTATTTT. Encoded protein: CSATLEERAIRDTQYF.

The rearrangement uses TRBV2 and TRBJ2-1, with D possibly being TRBD2 (6 bases). The CDR3 covers 17 residues. V was shortened by 2 bases and J by 5 bases, with 19 bases between the two germline ends. Germline lookup yields CDR1 SNHLY and CDR2 FYNNEI. The CDR3 spells CASSETPGASANNEQFF. The CDR3 DNA sequence: TGTGCCAGCAGTGAAACTCCCGGGGCTAGCGCAAACAATGAGCAGTTCTTC.

This clonotype was detected a few times. The rearrangement uses TRBV7-9 and TRBJ2-2; a possible D gene is TRBD1 (5 bases). Germline CDR1 is SEHNR and CDR2 is FQNEAQ (reference sequence). This CDR3 has 18 residues. V was shortened by 2 bases and J by 0 bases, with 16 bases between the two germline ends. The CDR3 coding sequence is TGTGCCAGCAGCTTATTGAGTCCAGGGCCGGCGAACACCGGGGAGCTGTTTTTT. Amino acid sequence: CASSLLSPGPANTGELFF. The full variable domain, in which reference TRBV7-9 and TRBJ2-2 provide the parts outside the CDR3, is DTGVSQNPRHKITKRGQNVTFRCDPISEHNRLYWYRQTLGQGPEFLTYFQNEAQLEKSRLLSDRFSAERPKGSFSTLEIQRTEQGDSAMYLCASSLLSPGPANTGELFFGEGSRLTVL.

This clonotype has more than one count but fewer than ten. The chain links TRBV10-3 to TRBJ2-4; D remains ambiguous. V gave up 0 bases and J gave up 0 bases, with 9 bases separating them. The CDR3 has 16 residues. Per germline, CDR1 ENHRY and CDR2 SYGVKD. The CDR3 DNA reads as TGTGCCATCAGTGAGTCGATACTTACAGCCAAAAACATTCAGTACTTC. It translates to CAISESILTAKNIQYF.

This clonotype was counted ten times or more. The chain combines TRBV4-3 with TRBJ1-3; D is perhaps TRBD1 (6 bases). V was shortened by 1 base and J by 2 bases, with 12 bases between the two germline ends. This CDR3 is 16 amino acids long. CDR1 is LGHNA and CDR2 is YSLEER in the germline V gene. Here the CDR3 DNA reads TGCGCCAGCAGCCAAGGTCCGGGGGCCCCTGGAAACACCATATATTTT. This gives the protein CASSQGPGAPGNTIYF.

V usage is TRBV5-1 and J usage is TRBJ2-7; TRBD1 agrees at 7 bases. The CDR3 consists of 17 residues. The trim removed 1 base at V and 1 base at J, leaving 11 bases unmatched. Per germline, CDR1 SGHRS and CDR2 YFSETQ. The chain's CDR3 is CASSLTSTGETSYEQYF. CDR3 nucleotides: TGCGCCAGCAGCTTGACTTCTACAGGGGAAACGTCCTACGAGCAGTACTTC.

This clonotype has ten or more counts. The chain combines TRBV5-1 with TRBJ2-7; D is perhaps TRBD1 (5 bases). V lost 2 bases to trimming and J lost 1 base, with 10 bases between them. The CDR3 covers 14 residues. Per the germline V gene, CDR1 is SGHRS and CDR2 is YFSETQ. The CDR3 region has the DNA TGCGCCAGCAGCTTCGGTACAGGTTCCTACGAGCAGTACTTC. Protein: CASSFGTGSYEQYF.

This clonotype was detected ten times or more. The V and J genes are TRBV5-6 and TRBJ2-5; 10 bases agree with TRBD1. This CDR3 spans 16 amino acids. Per the germline V gene, CDR1 is SGHDT and CDR2 is YYEEEE. V gave up 1 base and J gave up 5 bases; unmatched junction bases: 8. The CDR3 region is CASSLRSGQGTETQYF. The CDR3 DNA reads TGTGCCAGCAGCTTGAGATCGGGACAGGGGACGGAGACCCAGTACTTC.

The rearrangement links TRBV20-1 to TRBJ2-1; maybe TRBD1 (5 bases). In germline, CDR1 is DFQATT, CDR2 SNEGSKA (reference sequence). CDR3 size: 14 residues. Trimming took 3 bases from V and 3 from J, leaving 12 bases between them. The CDR3 DNA follows: TGCAGTGCTAGGGGGCAGGGTAACTACAATGAGCAGTTCTTC. It is translated as CSARGQGNYNEQFF.

This clonotype was detected ten times or more. The chain couples TRBV20-1 to TRBJ2-3; D unresolved. Deletions cut 0 bases from V and 5 bases from J, with 3 bases between. Looked up from germline, CDR1 is DFQATT and CDR2 is SNEGSKA (reference sequence). CDR3 length: 11 residues. Here the CDR3 DNA reads TGCAGTGCTAGAGATGGAGATACGCAGTATTTT. It codes for CSARDGDTQYF.

This clonotype was picked up many times. This chain links TRBV5-1 with TRBJ1-1; TRBD1 is a possible D gene (6 bases). Trimming took 0 bases from V and 1 from J, leaving 10 bases between them. The CDR3 runs 15 residues. Germline V gene lookup returns CDR1 SGHRS and CDR2 YFSETQ. The DNA for the CDR3 is TGCGCCAGCAGCTTGGCAGGGGCTCGGAACACTGAAGCTTTCTTT. Translation gives CASSLAGARNTEAFF.

The table lists this clonotype with many counts. V gene TRBV27 combines with J gene TRBJ2-5; 7 nucleotides line up with TRBD1. After removal of 5 bases from V and 4 bases from J, the junction contained 10 bases not matched to a gene. This CDR3 is built from 15 residues. CDR1 is MNHEY and CDR2 is SMNVEV in the germline V gene (reference sequence). The CDR3 region has the DNA TGTGCCAGCAGTGTCTCCACAGGGGTAGGAGAGACCCAGTACTTC. Encoded protein: CASSVSTGVGETQYF.

The table lists this clonotype with a few counts. The chain employs TRBV5-5 and TRBJ2-7, with D possibly called TRBD1 or TRBD2 (7 bases each). CDR3 length: 15 residues. Germline V gene data show CDR1 as SGHKS and CDR2 as YYEKEE (reference sequence). The V end lost 0 bases, the J end lost 1 base, and 11 bases lay between the germline ends. CDR3 nucleotide sequence: TGTGCCAGCAGCTTGGCGGGGGGACAGTCCTACGAGCAGTACTTC. This translates into CASSLAGGQSYEQYF.

This clonotype has more than one count but fewer than ten. V usage is TRBV29-1 and J usage is TRBJ1-5; maybe TRBD1 (6 bases). The CDR3 has 14 amino acids. Germline V CDR1 and CDR2: SQVTM, ANQGSEA. Trimming took off 4 bases at V and 5 bases at J, with 15 bases between the two ends. Here the CDR3 DNA reads TGCAGCGTTGTTCAAGGGGGGACCGATCAGCCCCAGCATTTT. It yields the protein CSVVQGGTDQPQHF. Filled out from reference TRBV29-1 and TRBJ1-5, the complete variable domain reads SAVISQKPSRDICQRGTSLTIQCQVDSQVTMMFWYRQQPGQSLTLIATANQGSEATYESGFVIDKFPISRPNLTFSTLTVSNMSPEDSSIYLCSVVQGGTDQPQHFGDGTRLSIL.

The rearrangement uses TRBV6-2 or TRBV6-3 and TRBJ2-7; 7 positions agree with TRBD1. Germline assignment: CDR1 MNHEY and CDR2 SVGEGT. The CDR3 length is 13 residues. V was pared by 6 bases and J by 5 bases, with 7 bases of the junction left unmatched. The CDR3 DNA is TGTGCCAGCAGAGAAGACAGGGACCACGAGCAGTACTTC. It codes for CASREDRDHEQYF.

In this sample, this clonotype turned up many times. V is TRBV7-8 and J is TRBJ2-3, with 13 bases that match TRBD2. The germline V gene has CDR1 SGHVS and CDR2 FQNEAQ. The junction had 9 bases not matched to a gene; V was cut back by 3 bases and J by 0 bases. The CDR3 contains 19 residues. CDR3 nucleotides: TGTGCCAGCAGCTTTCCCACTAGCGGGGGGGCGACTAGCACAGATACGCAGTATTTT. This gives the protein CASSFPTSGGATSTDTQYF.

This clonotype was picked up a small number of times. The genes are TRBV7-6 and TRBJ2-6; perhaps TRBD2 as D (5 bases). This CDR3 region has 15 residues. The germline gives CDR1 SGHVS, CDR2 FNYEAQ. Trimming pared 3 bases from V and 9 bases from J, leaving 15 bases between. The CDR3 region is CASSLSGVRDNVLTF. CDR3 sequence (DNA): TGTGCCAGCAGCTTGTCCGGGGTTAGAGACAACGTCCTGACTTTC.

This clonotype has only a few counts. CDR3 in amino acids: CASSPPVWDTEAFF. In DNA form, the CDR3 reads TGTGCCAGCTCACCACCAGTTTGGGACACTGAAGCTTTCTTT. The gene calls are TRBV18 and TRBJ1-1, with D hard to call. Looked up from germline, CDR1 is KGHSH and CDR2 is LQKENI. V was pared by 0 bases and J by 3 bases, with 8 bases between. The CDR3 covers 14 residues.

This clonotype was seen at least ten times. V and J are TRBV5-1 and TRBJ1-1; possible D gene TRBD1, 6 bases. CDR1 is SGHRS, CDR2 YFSETQ, per germline. The CDR3 has 14 amino acids. V shed 4 bases and J shed 1 base, with 11 bases lying between them. The CDR3 is CASSKDSANTEAFF. The CDR3 DNA is TGCGCCAGCAGCAAGGACAGTGCGAACACTGAAGCTTTCTTT.

This clonotype was seen a handful of times. A read error may account for a junction end that differs from germline. The rearrangement joins TRBV7-9 to TRBJ1-4, with unresolved D. Germline assignment: CDR1 SEHNR and CDR2 FQNEAQ (reference sequence). The CDR3 contains 12 residues. The CDR3 region is CASSSASRESNF. The CDR3, as DNA: TGTGCCAGCAGCTCAGCTTCCCGGGAAAGCAATTTT.

This clonotype has a count of ten or more. The chain employs TRBV11-2 and TRBJ2-4; TRBD1 agrees at 7 bases. Germline V gene lookup returns CDR1 SGHAT and CDR2 FQNNGV. This CDR3 is 16 amino acids long. After removal of 4 bases from V and 0 bases from J, the junction contained 6 bases not matched to a gene. In nucleotides, the CDR3 is TGTGCCAGCAGCTCTACAGGGGTGGTAGCCAAAAACATTCAGTACTTC. It codes for CASSSTGVVAKNIQYF.

In its sample, this clonotype was seen many times. This chain connects TRBV29-1 to TRBJ2-7, with TRBD1 identical over 8 bases. Trimming cost V 5 bases and J 5 bases; bases outside gene matches: 11. Germline CDR1 is SQVTM and CDR2 is ANQGSEA. The CDR3 covers 14 residues. The CDR3 nucleotides are TGCAGCGTTCTGACCCGGGACAGGTCGGACGAGCAGTACTTC. Translating gives CSVLTRDRSDEQYF.

This clonotype was recorded many times. The genes are TRBV20-1 and TRBJ2-6; weak D call: TRBD2 (7 bases). CDR1 DFQATT and CDR2 SNEGSKA come from the germline V gene (reference sequence). This CDR3 region has 16 residues. V was shortened by 3 bases and J by 2 bases, with 14 bases between the two germline ends. CDR3 sequence: CSASHTGRAGANVLTF. The CDR3 region has the DNA TGCAGTGCTAGTCATACAGGGAGGGCTGGGGCCAACGTCCTGACTTTC.

In this sample, this clonotype turned up many times. The chain recombines TRBV20-1 with TRBJ2-7; 10 bases line up with TRBD2. J gave up 1 base and V 3 bases, and 6 bases lay outside the gene matches. CDR3 length: 15 residues. Germline CDR1 is DFQATT and CDR2 is SNEGSKA (reference sequence). In nucleotides, the CDR3 is TGCAGTGCTAGCGAGGGACTAGCGCTATCCTACGAGCAGTACTTC. This gives the protein CSASEGLALSYEQYF.

The chain has TRBV20-1 and TRBJ2-7; D possibly matches TRBD1 or TRBD2 (6 bases each). V lost 4 bases and J 6 bases, leaving 13 bases between the germline ends. The CDR3 has 12 amino acids. Germline V gene sequence: CDR1 DFQATT, CDR2 SNEGSKA (reference sequence). CDR3 protein: CSAMGGSGEQYF. CDR3 nucleotides: TGCAGTGCTATGGGGGGCTCGGGCGAGCAGTACTTC.

This clonotype was counted ten times or more. The chain recombines TRBV6-4 with TRBJ2-1, with 11 bases identical to TRBD2. The junction had 5 bases not matched to a gene; V was cut back by 4 bases and J by 6 bases. The V gene's germline CDR1 is MRHNA and CDR2 SNTAGT. The CDR3 runs 15 residues. CDR3 in DNA: TGTGCCAGCAGTGGACTAGCGGGATCTATCAATGAGCAGTTCTTC. Translation: CASSGLAGSINEQFF.